What follows is one T cell receptor (beta chain) and its context. Its matching antigen is unknown. This specimen comes from a study of regulatory T cells in long-lasting Graves disease. This CDR3 comprises 14 residues. CDR1 is SQVTM and CDR2 is ANQGSEA in the germline V gene. Trimming shortened V by 5 bases and J by 0 bases, and 10 bases separated the two germline ends. Study-wide findings and caveats: Accuracy may have been reduced by the small sample size. More public clonotypes were shared by persistent patients (approximately 3,000) than by new patients (about 970).

Libraries of TCR beta came from iRepertoire HTBI primers plus Arm-PCR of CDR3 regions. Via MiXCR, TCRdb re-called the multiplex PCR reads, giving one row per CDR3 protein. The sample lists roughly 360,000 distinct CDR3 sequences; about an eighth were seen once. The time point is: newly diagnosed GD, antithyroid drugs for less than 3 months. After RNA was extracted from PBMCs, the TCR library was made from it. The data were also submitted as part of a second study, on T cells in Graves' hyperthyroidism and ophthalmopathy. As that report states: Median prediction lead before ophthalmopathy onset was about 6.5 months with the model.

The chain couples TRBV29-1 to TRBJ2-2; weak D call: TRBD1 (6 bases). Specimen: peripheral blood mononuclear cells (PBMCs), collected at new diagnosis, from a patient treated with antithyroid drugs. The receptor's source is a young woman with Graves disease. CDR3 residues: CSVSGTTNTGELFF. In DNA, the CDR3 is TGCAGCGTTTCTGGGACAACGAACACCGGGGAGCTGTTTTTT.